This record covers a single T cell receptor beta chain. The antigen remains unidentified. Assay used: immunoSEQ multiplex PCR; TCRdb lists only in-frame clones, some missing. The profile covers about 1.5 million clones, with 95% to 99% appearing a single time and about 0.42% taken by the ten largest. Adult Caucasians living in Nashville, Tennessee made up all of the donors. The data stem from a study of shared clonotypes between healthy human individuals. V gave up 6 bases and J gave up 4 bases, with 9 bases separating them. CDR3 length equals 13 residues. Germline V CDR1 and CDR2: SNHLY, FYNNEI. Study-wide results and limits: Sequencing depth was expected to influence donor clonotype sharing.

The sequenced sample was naive CD4+ T cells sorted from blood. This sample's subset: CD45RA+ positively selected. This chain links TRBV2 with TRBJ2-2; D perhaps matches TRBD2 (5 bases). This clonotype originated in a man aged 25 to 40 in good health. The CDR3 region has the DNA TGTGCCAGCAGCCTAGAGGGCACCGGGGAGCTGTTTTTT. Residues: CASSLEGTGELFF.